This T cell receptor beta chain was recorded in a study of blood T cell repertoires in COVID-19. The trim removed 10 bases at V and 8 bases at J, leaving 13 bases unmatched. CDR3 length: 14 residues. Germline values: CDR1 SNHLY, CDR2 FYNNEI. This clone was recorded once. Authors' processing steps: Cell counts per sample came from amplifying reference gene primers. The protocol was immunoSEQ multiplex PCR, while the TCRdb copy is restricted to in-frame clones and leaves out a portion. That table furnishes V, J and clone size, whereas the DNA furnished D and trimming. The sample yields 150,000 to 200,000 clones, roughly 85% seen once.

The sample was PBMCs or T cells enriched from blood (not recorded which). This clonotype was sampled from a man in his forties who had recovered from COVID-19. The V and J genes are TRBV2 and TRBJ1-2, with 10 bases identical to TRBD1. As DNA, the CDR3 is TGTGCCACGGGGGGACAGGGGTTCAGCGAGGGCTACACCTTC. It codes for CATGGQGFSEGYTF.